A selection of T cell receptor beta chains follows, all from one sample in a study of T cells in Graves' hyperthyroidism and ophthalmopathy. One entry per CDR3 protein, called by TCRdb with MiXCR from the multiplex PCR reads. This table holds around 300,000 distinct CDR3 sequences, approximately 14% found once. The sample comprised blood. These receptors came from a woman aged 30 to 39 with Graves' hyperthyroidism. Both conserved end residues are part of each CDR3. D genes are given only for firm matches. Clone sizes are given selectively: once, few, many, or a class where the clone is expanded.

TRBD1	TRBV14	TRBJ2-1	many	CASSRFWARDRPAHEQFF	TGTGCCAGCAGCCGCTTTTGGGCCCGGGACAGGCCCGCCCATGAGCAGTTCTTC
.	TRBV28	TRBJ1-2	many	CASSPTGLTIYGYTF	TGTGCCAGCAGTCCCACAGGGCTGACGATCTATGGCTACACCTTC
.	TRBV12-3/TRBV12-4	TRBJ2-2	many	CASRGTSNTGELFF	TGTGCCAGCAGGGGTACATCGAACACCGGGGAGCTGTTTTTT
TRBD2	TRBV20-1	TRBJ2-5	many	CSAPRGSGVPWEETQYF	TGCAGTGCTCCCCGCGGTAGCGGGGTCCCCTGGGAAGAGACCCAGTACTTC
TRBD1	TRBV28	TRBJ2-4	many	CASSQRTGIFEDIQYF	TGTGCCAGCAGTCAACGGACAGGGATTTTTGAGGACATTCAGTACTTC
.	TRBV20-1	TRBJ2-7	few	CSAGRGEGSYEQYF	TGCAGTGCGGGGAGGGGGGAGGGGTCCTACGAGCAGTACTTC
.	TRBV11-2	TRBJ1-6	few	CASSRRQSSYNSPLHF	TGTGCCAGCAGCCGTCGGCAGAGCTCCTATAATTCACCCCTCCACTTT
TRBD2	TRBV20-1	TRBJ2-3	many	CSARRPGLAGGPDTQYF	TGCAGTGCTAGACGACCGGGACTAGCGGGAGGGCCAGATACGCAGTATTTT
.	TRBV27	TRBJ2-1	.	CASTSGDFTYNEQFF	TGTGCCAGCACCTCCGGGGACTTCACCTACAATGAGCAGTTCTTC
TRBD1	TRBV5-1	TRBJ2-7	.	CASSPGTGVQYEQYF	TGCGCCAGCAGCCCAGGGACAGGGGTCCAATACGAGCAGTACTTC
.	TRBV10-1	TRBJ2-3	few	CASSESISTDTQYF	TGCGCCAGCAGTGAGTCGATAAGCACAGATACGCAGTATTTT
TRBD1	TRBV19	TRBJ1-5	.	CASSTQGVKGNQPQHF	TGTGCCAGTAGTACGCAGGGGGTTAAAGGCAATCAGCCCCAGCATTTT
.	TRBV6-2/TRBV6-3	TRBJ2-7	.	CASSVRREQYF	TGTGCCAGCAGTGTTCGGAGAGAGCAGTACTTC
.	TRBV19	TRBJ1-5	.	CASSIGRDAINQPQHF	TGTGCCAGTAGTATAGGTAGGGACGCCATCAATCAGCCCCAGCATTTT
.	TRBV6-5	TRBJ2-6	many	CASSYSIQSGANVLTF	TGTGCCAGCAGTTACTCGATCCAGAGTGGGGCCAACGTCCTGACTTTC
.	TRBV19	TRBJ2-2	.	CASTARETANTGELFF	TGTGCCAGTACCGCCCGGGAGACCGCGAACACCGGGGAGCTGTTTTTT
.	TRBV6-1	TRBJ2-2	many	CASTLLDFPGELFF	TGTGCCAGCACCTTACTAGATTTTCCCGGGGAGCTGTTTTTT
TRBD2	TRBV28	TRBJ2-7	many	CASIPPGGRAFYEQYF	TGTGCCAGCATCCCGCCAGGAGGGAGGGCCTTTTACGAGCAGTACTTC
TRBD1	TRBV10-3	TRBJ1-1	many	CAIAGTGSTEAFF	TGTGCCATCGCGGGGACAGGGAGCACTGAAGCTTTCTTT
.	TRBV7-9	TRBJ2-2	many	CASSLAGLPLGELFF	TGTGCCAGCAGCTTAGCTGGGCTGCCTCTCGGGGAGCTGTTTTTT
.	TRBV20-1	TRBJ1-5	many	CSARDGNQPQHF	TGCAGTGCTAGGGACGGCAATCAGCCCCAGCATTTT
TRBD1	TRBV7-6	TRBJ1-5	.	CASSLNPYGQGNQPQHF	TGTGCCAGCAGCTTAAACCCCTATGGACAGGGAAATCAGCCCCAGCATTTT
TRBD1	TRBV6-1	TRBJ1-5	few	CASSGGTGRQPQHF	TGTGCCAGCAGTGGTGGGACAGGGCGTCAGCCCCAGCATTTT
.	TRBV2	TRBJ1-4	few	CASSELQANEKLFF	TGTGCCAGCAGTGAATTGCAGGCTAATGAAAAACTGTTTTTT
.	TRBV18	TRBJ2-7	many	CASSTQDSTEQYF	TGTGCCAGCTCCACGCAAGATTCTACCGAGCAGTACTTC
TRBD2	TRBV2	TRBJ2-5	many	CASSPGLAVGTQYF	TGTGCCAGCAGCCCGGGACTAGCAGTGGGGACCCAGTACTTC
TRBD1	TRBV18	TRBJ2-7	.	CASSPPGQGKGLYEQYF	TGTGCCAGCTCACCACCGGGACAGGGGAAAGGGCTCTACGAGCAGTACTTC
.	TRBV12-3/TRBV12-4	TRBJ2-5	many	CASSFGGSLYQETQYF	TGTGCCAGCAGTTTTGGTGGCAGCTTGTACCAAGAGACCCAGTACTTC
.	TRBV28	TRBJ1-4	.	CASSFSGGEKLFF	TGTGCCAGCAGTTTTTCAGGAGGAGAAAAACTGTTTTTT
.	TRBV6-1	TRBJ2-3	.	CASSKFGTADTQYF	TGTGCCAGCAGCAAGTTCGGCACCGCAGATACGCAGTATTTT
.	TRBV10-2	TRBJ2-2	many	CASSAVRLAGVGELFF	TGCGCCAGCAGTGCCGTACGGCTAGCCGGCGTCGGGGAGCTGTTTTTT
.	TRBV12-3/TRBV12-4	TRBJ2-2	many	CASSSYREVAGELFF	TGTGCCAGCAGCTCTTACAGGGAAGTCGCCGGGGAGCTGTTTTTT
.	TRBV7-9	TRBJ2-4	.	CASSLKTGYLAKNIQYF	TGTGCCAGCAGCTTGAAAACAGGGTATCTAGCCAAAAACATTCAGTACTTC
.	TRBV11-2	TRBJ1-3	many	CASSLRAARNTIYF	TGTGCCAGCAGCTTAAGGGCAGCCAGAAACACCATATATTTT
TRBD2	TRBV7-9	TRBJ2-3	many	CASSLVAGGTDTQYF	TGTGCCAGCAGCTTAGTTGCGGGAGGGACAGATACGCAGTATTTT